This T cell receptor beta chain was obtained from a study of beta chain features in type 1 diabetes. Study outcomes and limitations: Individuals with type 1 diabetes displayed fewer insertions and more deletions at VDJ junctions. Naive, central memory and Treg TCRB repertoires appeared more alike in patients than in healthy donors.

The V gene's germline CDR1 is SGHDT and CDR2 YYEEEE. The CDR3 consists of 15 residues. The V end was cut by 2 bases, the J end by 5 bases, with 14 bases between. TCRB transcripts that were expressed got sequenced, as all of the isolated RNA had been reverse transcribed. There were 3.5 million to 4.5 million reads on average in the naive, central memory and regulatory T cell samples. TCRdb's table, derived via immunoSEQ multiplex PCR, lists solely in-frame clones and lacks some. Among hundreds of thousands of clones, 14% were seen once, and the ten largest hold 6.7%. This clone appeared a few times. As yet, its antigen is unknown.

The sequence derives from a man aged 25-45 years in good health. The chain recombines TRBV5-6 with TRBJ1-5; D remains unclear. Sample: central memory CD4+ T cells from blood. The CDR3 is CASSLTAGNDQPQHF. CDR3 nucleotides: TGTGCCAGCAGCTTAACCGCGGGGAACGATCAGCCCCAGCATTTT.